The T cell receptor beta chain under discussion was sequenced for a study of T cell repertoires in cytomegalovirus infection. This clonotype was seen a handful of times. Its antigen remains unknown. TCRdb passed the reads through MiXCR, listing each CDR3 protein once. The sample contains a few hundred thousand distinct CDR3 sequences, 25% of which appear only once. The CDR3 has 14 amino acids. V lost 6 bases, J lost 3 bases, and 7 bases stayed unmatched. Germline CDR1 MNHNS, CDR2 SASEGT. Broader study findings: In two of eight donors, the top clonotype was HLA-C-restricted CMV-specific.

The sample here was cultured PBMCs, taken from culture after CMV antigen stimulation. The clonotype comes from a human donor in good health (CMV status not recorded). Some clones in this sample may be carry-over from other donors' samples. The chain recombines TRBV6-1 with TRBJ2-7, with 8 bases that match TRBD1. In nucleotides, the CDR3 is TGTGCCAGCAGGCCGCGACAGGGGTACTACGAGCAGTACTTC. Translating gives CASRPRQGYYEQYF.